These 11 T cell receptor beta chains came from one sample sequenced in a study of OX40 agonist ivuxolimab in advanced cancers. Only in-frame clones appear in the TCRdb table, and some are missing; sequencing was by immunoSEQ multiplex PCR. This table has 70,000 to 75,000 clones, 65% to 90% appearing once. Sequencing used CD4+ or CD8+ T cells sorted from blood, obtained in a trial of the OX40 agonist ivuxolimab. The receptors derive from an adult with an advanced solid tumor such as melanoma, head and neck, liver or kidney cancer.

For the CDR3, the DNA is TGTGCCAGCATCTCGGGACAGGGGAACACTGAAGCTTTCTTT. Its protein is CASISGQGNTEAFF. The chain couples TRBV6-6 to TRBJ1-1; TRBD1 matches 9 bases. Germline CDR1 is MNHNY and CDR2 is SVGAGI (reference sequence). The CDR3 covers 14 residues. V lost 7 bases and J lost 1; bases outside the gene matches: 4.

V gene TRBV5-1 combines with J gene TRBJ2-7, with 9 bases matching TRBD1. V dropped 7 bases and J dropped 5; count of bases not matched to a gene: 10. The CDR3 loop spans 14 amino acids. Germline V CDR1 and CDR2: SGHRS, YFSETQ. CDR3 in amino acids: CASRPGTGLNEQYF. The CDR3, as DNA: TGCGCCAGCCGCCCCGGGACAGGGCTGAACGAGCAGTACTTC. Full variable domain (rest looked up from reference TRBV5-1 and TRBJ2-7): KAGVTQTPRYLIKTRGQQVTLSCSPISGHRSVSWYQQTPGQGLQFLFEYFSETQRNKGNFPGRFSGRQFSNSRSEMNVSTLELGDSALYLCASRPGTGLNEQYFGPGTRLTVT.

V is TRBV21-1 and J is TRBJ1-4; the DNA was not used to check the table's D call, TRBD1. TRBV21-1 is termed a pseudogene. The CDR3 spans 14 residues. CDR3 DNA sequence: TGTGCCAGCAGCAAACGGGACAAAAGTGAAAAACTGTTTTTT. Translation gives CASSKRDKSEKLFF.

This sequence joins TRBV18 and TRBJ2-1, with 7 bases identical to TRBD2. The V gene's germline CDR1 is KGHSH and CDR2 LQKENI. This CDR3 region has 15 residues. Trimming at V came to 5 bases and at J to 0 bases, leaving 4 bases not matched to a gene. The CDR3 bases are TGTGCCAGCTCAATTACTAGCGCCTCCTACAATGAGCAGTTCTTC. Its translation is CASSITSASYNEQFF.

The chain links TRBV5-4 to TRBJ1-1; a weak D match, TRBD1 (6 bases). This CDR3 region has 13 residues. The germline V and J ends were trimmed by 2 bases and 6 bases, with 11 bases remaining between them. Germline CDR1 is SGHNT and CDR2 is YYREEE (reference sequence). The CDR3: CASSFGGAAEAFF. The CDR3 nucleotides are TGTGCCAGCAGCTTTGGGGGCGCGGCTGAAGCTTTCTTT. The full variable domain, completed using reference TRBV5-4 and TRBJ1-1, is ETGVTQSPTHLIKTRGQQVTLRCSSQSGHNTVSWYQQALGQGPQFIFQYYREEENGRGNFPPRFSGLQFPNYSSELNVNALELDDSALYLCASSFGGAAEAFFGQGTRLTVV.

The V and J genes are TRBV12-5 and TRBJ2-7; D unclear. The CDR3 is 13 residues long. Germline CDR1 and CDR2: LGHNT and FRNRAP. V lost 1 base to trimming and J lost 5 bases, with 9 bases between them. CDR3 DNA sequence: TGTGCTAGTGGTTTGGAGGAGAGGAACGAGCAGTACTTC. Its protein is CASGLEERNEQYF.

This chain joins TRBV7-8 and TRBJ2-7, with unresolved D. Germline V gene lookup returns CDR1 SGHVS and CDR2 FQNEAQ. This CDR3 has 13 residues. Trimming left V 5 bases short and J 6 bases short, with 14 bases between. This chain's CDR3 is CASSPSLAFEQYF. Here the CDR3 DNA reads TGTGCCAGCAGCCCCTCCCTCGCATTCGAGCAGTACTTC. Full variable domain (missing parts from reference TRBV7-8 and TRBJ2-7): GAGVSQSPRYKVAKRGQDVALRCDPISGHVSLFWYQQALGQGPEFLTYFQNEAQLDKSGLPSDRFFAERPEGSVSTLKIQRTQQEDSAVYLCASSPSLAFEQYFGPGTRLTVT.

This clone appeared a single time. V gene TRBV19 combines with J gene TRBJ2-5, with 10 bases lining up with TRBD1. The germline V gene has CDR1 LNHDA and CDR2 SQIVND (reference sequence). V lost 3 bases, J lost 2 bases, and 6 bases stayed unmatched. The CDR3 runs 16 residues. The CDR3 spells CASSMGDRGSQETQYF. CDR3 nucleotides: TGTGCCAGTAGTATGGGGGACAGGGGCTCACAAGAGACCCAGTACTTC.

V gene TRBV6-6 combines with J gene TRBJ2-2; D is unresolved. Trimming removed 3 bases at V and 2 bases at J, with 7 bases between. Germline V gene lookup returns CDR1 MNHNY and CDR2 SVGAGI (reference sequence). This CDR3 has 14 amino acids. CDR3 region: CASSYDGNTGELFF. DNA for the CDR3: TGTGCCAGCAGTTATGACGGAAACACCGGGGAGCTGTTTTTT.

This chain links TRBV6-5 with TRBJ1-4; tentatively, D is TRBD1 (5 bases). CDR3 length: 15 amino acids. Deletions cut 1 base from V and 4 bases from J, with 10 bases between. The germline gives CDR1 MNHEY, CDR2 SVGAGI. The CDR3 reads CASSYLGQDNEKLFF. For the CDR3, the DNA is TGTGCCAGCAGTTACTTGGGGCAGGATAATGAAAAACTGTTTTTT.

The sample holds a few counts of this clone. The chain joins TRBV7-2 to TRBJ2-3; 8 bases agree with TRBD2. Unmatched junction bases numbered 16, after V lost 5 bases and J lost 6 bases. The CDR3 sequence is 17 residues long. Germline-derived CDR1 and CDR2 are SGHTA and FQGNSA. Here the CDR3 DNA reads TGTGCCAGCAGCCCTAGGGCTTTCGGGGGGGAGAGGGATACGCAGTATTTT. Protein sequence: CASSPRAFGGERDTQYF.